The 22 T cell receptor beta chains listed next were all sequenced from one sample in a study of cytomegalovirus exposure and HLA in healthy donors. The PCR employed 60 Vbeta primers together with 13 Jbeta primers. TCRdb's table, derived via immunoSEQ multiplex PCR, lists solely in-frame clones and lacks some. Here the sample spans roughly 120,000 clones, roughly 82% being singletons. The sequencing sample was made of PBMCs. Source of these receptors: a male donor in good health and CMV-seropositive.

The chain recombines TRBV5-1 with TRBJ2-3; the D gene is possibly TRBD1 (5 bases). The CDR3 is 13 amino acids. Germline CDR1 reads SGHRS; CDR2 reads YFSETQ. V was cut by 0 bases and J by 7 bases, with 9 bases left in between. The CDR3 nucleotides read TGCGCCAGCAGCTTGGAACAGGTGAATACGCAGTATTTT. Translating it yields CASSLEQVNTQYF.

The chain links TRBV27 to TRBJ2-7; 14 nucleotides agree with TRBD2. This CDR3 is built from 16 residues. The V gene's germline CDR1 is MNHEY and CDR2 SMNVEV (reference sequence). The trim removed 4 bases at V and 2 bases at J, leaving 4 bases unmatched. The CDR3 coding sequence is TGTGCCAGCAGTTCCGGGACTAGCGGGAGAACCTACGAGCAGTACTTC. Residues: CASSSGTSGRTYEQYF.

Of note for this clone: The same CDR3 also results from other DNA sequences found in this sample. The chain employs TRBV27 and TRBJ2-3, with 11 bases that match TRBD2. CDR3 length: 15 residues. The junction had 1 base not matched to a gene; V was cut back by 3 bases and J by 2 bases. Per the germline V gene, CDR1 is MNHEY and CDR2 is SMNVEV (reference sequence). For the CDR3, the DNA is TGTGCCAGCAGTTTGGGACTAGCGGCCACAGATACGCAGTATTTT. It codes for CASSLGLAATDTQYF.

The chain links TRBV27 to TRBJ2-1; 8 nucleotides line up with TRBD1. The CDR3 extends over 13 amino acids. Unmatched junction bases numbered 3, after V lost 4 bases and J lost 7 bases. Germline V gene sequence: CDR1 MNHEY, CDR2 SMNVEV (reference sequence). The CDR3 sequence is CASSWDRSNEQFF. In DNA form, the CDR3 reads TGTGCCAGCAGTTGGGACAGGTCAAATGAGCAGTTCTTC.

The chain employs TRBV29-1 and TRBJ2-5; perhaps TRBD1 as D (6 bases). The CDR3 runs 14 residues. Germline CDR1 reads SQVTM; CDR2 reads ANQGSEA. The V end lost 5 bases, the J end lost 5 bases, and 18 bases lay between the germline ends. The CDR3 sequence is CSVRPGVGRETQYF. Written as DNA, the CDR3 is TGCAGCGTTAGACCAGGGGTGGGGCGGGAGACCCAGTACTTC.

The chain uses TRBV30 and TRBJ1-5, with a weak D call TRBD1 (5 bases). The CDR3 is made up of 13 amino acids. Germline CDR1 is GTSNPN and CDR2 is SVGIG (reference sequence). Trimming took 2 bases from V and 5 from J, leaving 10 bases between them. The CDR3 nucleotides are TGTGCCTGGAGTCTGGGGGGAGATCAGCCCCAGCATTTT. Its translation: CAWSLGGDQPQHF.

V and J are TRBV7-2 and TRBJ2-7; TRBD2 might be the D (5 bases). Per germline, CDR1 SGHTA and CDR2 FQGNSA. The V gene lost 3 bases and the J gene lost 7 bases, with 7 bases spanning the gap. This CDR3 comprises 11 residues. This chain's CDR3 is CASSFGGEQYF. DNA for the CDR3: TGTGCCAGCAGCTTCGGAGGTGAGCAGTACTTC.

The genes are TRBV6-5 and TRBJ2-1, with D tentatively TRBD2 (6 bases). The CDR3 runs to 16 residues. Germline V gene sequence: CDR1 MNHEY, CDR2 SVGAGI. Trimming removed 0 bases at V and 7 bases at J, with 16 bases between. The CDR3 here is CASSYSGGVGPNEQFF. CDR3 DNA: TGTGCCAGCAGTTACTCCGGGGGAGTGGGTCCAAATGAGCAGTTCTTC.

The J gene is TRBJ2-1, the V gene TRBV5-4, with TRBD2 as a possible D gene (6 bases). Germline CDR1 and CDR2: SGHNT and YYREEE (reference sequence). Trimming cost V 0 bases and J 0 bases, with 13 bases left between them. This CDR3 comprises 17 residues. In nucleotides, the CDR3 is TGTGCCAGCAGCTTGGTGGGAGGTCCCCGCTCCTACAATGAGCAGTTCTTC. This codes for CASSLVGGPRSYNEQFF. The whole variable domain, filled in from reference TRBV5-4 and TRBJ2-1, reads ETGVTQSPTHLIKTRGQQVTLRCSSQSGHNTVSWYQQALGQGPQFIFQYYREEENGRGNFPPRFSGLQFPNYSSELNVNALELDDSALYLCASSLVGGPRSYNEQFFGPGTRLTVL.

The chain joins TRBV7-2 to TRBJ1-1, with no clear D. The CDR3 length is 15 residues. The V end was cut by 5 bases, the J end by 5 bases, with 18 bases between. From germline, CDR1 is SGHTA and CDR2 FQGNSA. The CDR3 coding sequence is TGTGCCAGCAGCCCTCCCGGGAGGGCGAGGACTGAAGCTTTCTTT. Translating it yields CASSPPGRARTEAFF.

CDR3 loop: CASSSFAGPGEAFF. The CDR3 nucleotides read TGTGCCAGCAGCTCCTTCGCCGGCCCGGGTGAAGCTTTCTTT. The chain uses TRBV13 and TRBJ1-1; D remains unclear. V lost 4 bases and J lost 7, with 16 bases in between. Germline V gene data show CDR1 as PRHDT and CDR2 as FYEKMQ (reference sequence). This CDR3 is built from 14 residues.

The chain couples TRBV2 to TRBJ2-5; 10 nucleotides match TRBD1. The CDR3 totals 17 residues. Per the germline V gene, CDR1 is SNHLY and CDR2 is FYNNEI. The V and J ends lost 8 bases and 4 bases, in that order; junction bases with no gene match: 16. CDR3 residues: CASLTDRGSVSRETQYF. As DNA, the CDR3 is TGTGCCAGCCTTACGGACAGGGGGTCTGTTAGTCGAGAGACCCAGTACTTC.

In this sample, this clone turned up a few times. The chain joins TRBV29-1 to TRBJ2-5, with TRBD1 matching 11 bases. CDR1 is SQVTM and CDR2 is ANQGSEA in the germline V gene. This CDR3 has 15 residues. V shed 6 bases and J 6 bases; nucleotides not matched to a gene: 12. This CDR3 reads CSVARGQGASQTQYF. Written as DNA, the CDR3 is TGCAGCGTGGCCAGAGGACAGGGGGCCTCTCAGACCCAGTACTTC.

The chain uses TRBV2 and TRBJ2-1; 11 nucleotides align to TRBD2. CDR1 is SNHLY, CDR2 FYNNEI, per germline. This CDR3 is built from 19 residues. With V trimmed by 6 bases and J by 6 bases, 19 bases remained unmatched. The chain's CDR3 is CASSPLPFALAGEGNEQFF. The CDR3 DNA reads TGTGCCAGCAGCCCTTTGCCCTTCGCACTAGCGGGGGAGGGCAATGAGCAGTTCTTC.

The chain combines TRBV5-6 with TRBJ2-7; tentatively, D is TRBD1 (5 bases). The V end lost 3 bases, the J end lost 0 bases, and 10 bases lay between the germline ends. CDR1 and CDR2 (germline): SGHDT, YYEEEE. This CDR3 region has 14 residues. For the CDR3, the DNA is TGTGCCAGCAGCTCACAGGTGAGCTCCTACGAGCAGTACTTC. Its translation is CASSSQVSSYEQYF.

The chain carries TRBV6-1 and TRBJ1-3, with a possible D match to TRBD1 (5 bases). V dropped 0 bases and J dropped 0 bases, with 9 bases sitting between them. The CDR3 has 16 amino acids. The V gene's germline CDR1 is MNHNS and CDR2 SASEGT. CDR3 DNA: TGTGCCAGCAGTGAAGCCCCGGGACTCTCTGGAAACACCATATATTTT. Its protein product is CASSEAPGLSGNTIYF.

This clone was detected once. The CDR3 DNA is TGTGCCAGCAGCGTCGGGACAGGGCGCAACGAGCAGTACTTC. This codes for CASSVGTGRNEQYF. The rearrangement joins TRBV7-9 to TRBJ2-7; 9 bases align to TRBD1. The germline V gene has CDR1 SEHNR and CDR2 FQNEAQ (reference sequence). The ends lost 5 bases at V and 5 bases at J; junction bases unmatched: 7. CDR3 size: 14 residues.

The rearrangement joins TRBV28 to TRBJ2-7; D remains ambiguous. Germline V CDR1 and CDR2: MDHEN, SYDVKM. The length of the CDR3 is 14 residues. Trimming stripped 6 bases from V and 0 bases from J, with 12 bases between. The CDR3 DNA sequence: TGTGCCAGCAGGAAGCTAACGTCCTCCTACGAGCAGTACTTC. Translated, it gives CASRKLTSSYEQYF.

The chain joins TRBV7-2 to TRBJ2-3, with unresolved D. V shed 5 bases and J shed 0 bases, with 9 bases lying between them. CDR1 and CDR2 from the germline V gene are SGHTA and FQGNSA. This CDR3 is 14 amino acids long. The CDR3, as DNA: TGTGCCAGCAGCGCGACGACTAGCACAGATACGCAGTATTTT. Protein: CASSATTSTDTQYF.

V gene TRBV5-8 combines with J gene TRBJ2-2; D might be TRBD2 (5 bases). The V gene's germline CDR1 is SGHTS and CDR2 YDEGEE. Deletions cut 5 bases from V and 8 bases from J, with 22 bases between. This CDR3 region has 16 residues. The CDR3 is CASRTLGYLSLGELFF. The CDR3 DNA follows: TGTGCCAGCAGGACACTAGGGTATCTTTCATTGGGGGAGCTGTTTTTT.

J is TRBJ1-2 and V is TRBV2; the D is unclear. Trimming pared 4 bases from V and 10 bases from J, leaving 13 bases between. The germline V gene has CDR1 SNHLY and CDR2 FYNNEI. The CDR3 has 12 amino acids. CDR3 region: CASSGVRNFYTF. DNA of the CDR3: TGTGCCAGCAGTGGGGTCAGGAACTTCTACACCTTC.

CDR3 in DNA: TGTGCCAGCAGTGAAGCCTGGGACAGCTTCAATCAGCCCCAGCATTTT. It translates to CASSEAWDSFNQPQHF. The chain uses TRBV2 and TRBJ1-5; the match to TRBD1 covers 7 bases. Germline V gene lookup returns CDR1 SNHLY and CDR2 FYNNEI. V lost 0 bases to trimming and J lost 3 bases; unmatched junction nucleotides: 5. The CDR3 totals 16 residues.